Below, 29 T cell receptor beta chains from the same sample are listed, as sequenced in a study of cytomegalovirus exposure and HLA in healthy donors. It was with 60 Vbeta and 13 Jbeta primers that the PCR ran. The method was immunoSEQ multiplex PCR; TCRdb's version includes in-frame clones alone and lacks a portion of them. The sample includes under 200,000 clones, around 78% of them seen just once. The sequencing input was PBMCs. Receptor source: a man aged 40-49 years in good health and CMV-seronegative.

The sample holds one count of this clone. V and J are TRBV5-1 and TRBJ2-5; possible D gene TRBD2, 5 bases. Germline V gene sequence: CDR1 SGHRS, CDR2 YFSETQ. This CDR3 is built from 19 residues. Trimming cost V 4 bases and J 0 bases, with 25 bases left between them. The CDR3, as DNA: TGCGCCAGCAGCCCCGAGAGTCTGCTCCGAAAAGCGGACCAAGAGACCCAGTACTTC. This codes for CASSPESLLRKADQETQYF.

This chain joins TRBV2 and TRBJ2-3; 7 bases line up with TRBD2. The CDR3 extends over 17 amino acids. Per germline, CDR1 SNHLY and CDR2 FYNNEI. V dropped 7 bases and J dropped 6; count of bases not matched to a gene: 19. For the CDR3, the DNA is TGTGCCAGCAAGGTGGTAGCGAGCGGGGATCTTCGGGATACGCAGTATTTT. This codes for CASKVVASGDLRDTQYF.

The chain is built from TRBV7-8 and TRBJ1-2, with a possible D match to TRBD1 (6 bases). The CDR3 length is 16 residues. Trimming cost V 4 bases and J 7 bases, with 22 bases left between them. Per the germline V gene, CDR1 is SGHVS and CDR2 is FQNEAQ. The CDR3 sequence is CASSSIKLTGLGGYTF. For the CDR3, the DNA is TGTGCCAGCAGCTCTATTAAATTAACAGGGCTCGGTGGCTACACCTTC. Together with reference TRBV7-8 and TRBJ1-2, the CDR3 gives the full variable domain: GAGVSQSPRYKVAKRGQDVALRCDPISGHVSLFWYQQALGQGPEFLTYFQNEAQLDKSGLPSDRFFAERPEGSVSTLKIQRTQQEDSAVYLCASSSIKLTGLGGYTFGSGTRLTVV.

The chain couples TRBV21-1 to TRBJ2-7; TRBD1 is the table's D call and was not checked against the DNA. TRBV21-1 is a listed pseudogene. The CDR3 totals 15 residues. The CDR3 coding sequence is TGTGCCAGCAACGCGACAGGGGACCTACCCTACGAGCAGTACTTC. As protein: CASNATGDLPYEQYF.

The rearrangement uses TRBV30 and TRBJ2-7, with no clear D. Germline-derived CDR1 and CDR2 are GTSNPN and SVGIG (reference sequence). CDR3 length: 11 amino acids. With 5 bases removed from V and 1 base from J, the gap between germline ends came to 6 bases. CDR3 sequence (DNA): TGTGCCTGGGGCATGTCCTACGAGCAGTACTTC. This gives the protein CAWGMSYEQYF. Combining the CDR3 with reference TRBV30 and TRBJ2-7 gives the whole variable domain SQTIHQWPATLVQPVGSPLSLECTVEGTSNPNLYWYRQAAGRGLQLLFYSVGIGQISSEVPQNLSASRPQDRQFILSSKKLLLSDSGFYLCAWGMSYEQYFGPGTRLTVT.

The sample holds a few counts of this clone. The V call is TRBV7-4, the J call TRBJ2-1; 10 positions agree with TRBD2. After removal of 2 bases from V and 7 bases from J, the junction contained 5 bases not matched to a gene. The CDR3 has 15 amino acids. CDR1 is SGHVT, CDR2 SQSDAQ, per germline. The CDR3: CASSLRASGGNEQFF. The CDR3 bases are TGTGCCAGCAGCTTAAGGGCTAGCGGGGGTAATGAGCAGTTCTTC.

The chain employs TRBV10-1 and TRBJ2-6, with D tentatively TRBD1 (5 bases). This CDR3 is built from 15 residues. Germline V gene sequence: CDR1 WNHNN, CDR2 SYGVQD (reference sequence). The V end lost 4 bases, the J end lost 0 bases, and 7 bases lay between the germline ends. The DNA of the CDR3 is TGCGCCAGCAGTGGTGACAGCTCTGGGGCCAACGTCCTGACTTTC. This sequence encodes CASSGDSSGANVLTF.

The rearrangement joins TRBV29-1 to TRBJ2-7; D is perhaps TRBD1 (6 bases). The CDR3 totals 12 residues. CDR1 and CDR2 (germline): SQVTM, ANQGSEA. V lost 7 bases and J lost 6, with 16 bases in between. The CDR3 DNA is TGCAGCGCGGAACTACAGGGAAGCGAGCAGTACTTC. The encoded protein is CSAELQGSEQYF.

CDR3 in amino acids: CASTQGAWNTEAFF. The CDR3 coding sequence is TGTGCCAGCACCCAGGGGGCTTGGAACACTGAAGCTTTCTTT. This rearrangement joins TRBV6-5 to TRBJ1-1; 8 bases fit TRBD1. With 7 bases clipped from V and 1 base from J, the junction kept 5 bases outside the gene matches. Germline CDR1 and CDR2: MNHEY and SVGAGI. The CDR3 is made up of 14 amino acids.

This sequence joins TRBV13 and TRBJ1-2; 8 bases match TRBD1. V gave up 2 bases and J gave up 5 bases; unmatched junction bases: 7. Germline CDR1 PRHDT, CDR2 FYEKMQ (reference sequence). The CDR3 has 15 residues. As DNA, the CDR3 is TGTGCCAGCAGCTTAATCGGACAGGGAGGGTATGGCTACACCTTC. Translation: CASSLIGQGGYGYTF.

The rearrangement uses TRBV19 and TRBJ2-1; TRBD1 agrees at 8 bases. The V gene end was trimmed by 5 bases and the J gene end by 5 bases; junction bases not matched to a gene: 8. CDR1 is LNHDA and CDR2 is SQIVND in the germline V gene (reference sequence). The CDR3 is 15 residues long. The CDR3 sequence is CASSPRTGFHNEQFF. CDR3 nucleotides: TGTGCCAGTAGTCCCCGGACAGGGTTCCACAATGAGCAGTTCTTC. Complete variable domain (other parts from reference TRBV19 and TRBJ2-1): DGGITQSPKYLFRKEGQNVTLSCEQNLNHDAMYWYRQDPGQGLRLIYYSQIVNDFQKGDIAEGYSVSREKKESFPLTVTSAQKNPTAFYLCASSPRTGFHNEQFFGPGTRLTVL.

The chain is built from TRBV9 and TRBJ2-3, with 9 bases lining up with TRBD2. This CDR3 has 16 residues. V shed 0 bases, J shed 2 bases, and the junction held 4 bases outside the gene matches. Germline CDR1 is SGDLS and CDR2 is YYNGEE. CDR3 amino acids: CASSVGLAGHTDTQYF. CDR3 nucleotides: TGTGCCAGCAGCGTAGGTCTAGCGGGACACACAGATACGCAGTATTTT.

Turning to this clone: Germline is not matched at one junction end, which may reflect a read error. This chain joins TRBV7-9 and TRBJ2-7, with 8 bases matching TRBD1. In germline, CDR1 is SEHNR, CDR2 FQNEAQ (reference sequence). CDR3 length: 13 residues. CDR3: CSSSSTGAGEQYF. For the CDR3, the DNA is TGTTCCAGCAGCTCGACAGGGGCAGGCGAGCAGTACTTC.

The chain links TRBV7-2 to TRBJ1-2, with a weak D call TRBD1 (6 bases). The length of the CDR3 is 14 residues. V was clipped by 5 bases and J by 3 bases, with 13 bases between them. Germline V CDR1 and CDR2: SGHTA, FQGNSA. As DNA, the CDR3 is TGTGCCAGCAGCCCCGGACAGAGCGACTATGGCTACACCTTC. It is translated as CASSPGQSDYGYTF.

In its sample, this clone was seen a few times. CDR3 protein: CASSLGLGANTGELFF. DNA for the CDR3: TGTGCCAGCAGCTTAGGGTTGGGAGCGAACACCGGGGAGCTGTTTTTT. The chain has TRBV11-3 and TRBJ2-2; a weak D match, TRBD2 (5 bases). There are 16 residues in the CDR3. The germline V and J ends were trimmed by 1 base and 0 bases, with 9 bases remaining between them. Germline-derived CDR1 and CDR2 are SGHNT and YENEEA.

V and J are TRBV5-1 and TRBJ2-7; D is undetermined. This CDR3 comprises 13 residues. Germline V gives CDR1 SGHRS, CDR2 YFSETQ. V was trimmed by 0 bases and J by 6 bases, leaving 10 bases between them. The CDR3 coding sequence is TGCGCCAGCAGCTTGGGCCTCAGGATCGAGCAGTACTTC. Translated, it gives CASSLGLRIEQYF.

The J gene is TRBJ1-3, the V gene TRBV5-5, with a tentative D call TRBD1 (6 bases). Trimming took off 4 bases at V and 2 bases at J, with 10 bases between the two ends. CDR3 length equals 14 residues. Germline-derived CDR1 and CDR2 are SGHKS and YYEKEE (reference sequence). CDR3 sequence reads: CASSKQGTGNTIYF. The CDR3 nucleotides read TGTGCCAGCAGCAAACAGGGTACTGGAAACACCATATATTTT.

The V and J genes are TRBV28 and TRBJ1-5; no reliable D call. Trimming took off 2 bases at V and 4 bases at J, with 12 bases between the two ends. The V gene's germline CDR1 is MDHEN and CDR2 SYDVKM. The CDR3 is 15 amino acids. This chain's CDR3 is CASSLDLAGNQPQHF. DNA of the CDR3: TGTGCCAGCAGTTTAGATCTAGCGGGGAATCAGCCCCAGCATTTT.

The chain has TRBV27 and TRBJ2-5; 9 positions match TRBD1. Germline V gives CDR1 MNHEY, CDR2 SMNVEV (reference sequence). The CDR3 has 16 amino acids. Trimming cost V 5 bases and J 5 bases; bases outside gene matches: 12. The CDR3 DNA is TGTGCCAGCAGTCCCCGACAGGGGGGCTTCGGTGAGACCCAGTACTTC. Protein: CASSPRQGGFGETQYF.

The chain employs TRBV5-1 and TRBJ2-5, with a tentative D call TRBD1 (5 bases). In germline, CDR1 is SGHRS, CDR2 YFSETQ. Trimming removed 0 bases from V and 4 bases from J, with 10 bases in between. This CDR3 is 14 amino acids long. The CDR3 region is CASSLVGHLETQYF. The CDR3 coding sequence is TGCGCCAGCAGCTTGGTGGGGCATTTAGAGACCCAGTACTTC.

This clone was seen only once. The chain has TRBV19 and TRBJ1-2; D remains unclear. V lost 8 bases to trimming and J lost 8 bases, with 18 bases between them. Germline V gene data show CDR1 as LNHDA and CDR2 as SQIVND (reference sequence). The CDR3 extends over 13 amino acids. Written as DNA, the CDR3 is TGTGCCAGTCAGAGCTTAGCAGTCAGCGGCTACACCTTC. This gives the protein CASQSLAVSGYTF. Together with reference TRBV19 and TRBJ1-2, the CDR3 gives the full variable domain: DGGITQSPKYLFRKEGQNVTLSCEQNLNHDAMYWYRQDPGQGLRLIYYSQIVNDFQKGDIAEGYSVSREKKESFPLTVTSAQKNPTAFYLCASQSLAVSGYTFGSGTRLTVV.

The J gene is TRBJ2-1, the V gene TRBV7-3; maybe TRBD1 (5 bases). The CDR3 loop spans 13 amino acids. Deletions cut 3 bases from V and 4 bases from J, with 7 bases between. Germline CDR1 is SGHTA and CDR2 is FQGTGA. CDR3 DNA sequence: TGTGCCAGCAGCTTCGACAGTTACAATGAGCAGTTCTTC. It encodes CASSFDSYNEQFF.

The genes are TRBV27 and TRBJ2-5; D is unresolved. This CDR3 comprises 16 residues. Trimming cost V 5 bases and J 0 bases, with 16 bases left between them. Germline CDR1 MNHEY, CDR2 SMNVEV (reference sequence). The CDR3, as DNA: TGTGCCAGCAGTCAGACTCGCTTCCTCAACCAAGAGACCCAGTACTTC. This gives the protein CASSQTRFLNQETQYF.

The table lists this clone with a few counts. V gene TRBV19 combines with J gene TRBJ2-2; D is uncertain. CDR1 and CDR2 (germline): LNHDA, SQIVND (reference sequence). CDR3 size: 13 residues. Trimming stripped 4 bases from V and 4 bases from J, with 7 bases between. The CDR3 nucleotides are TGTGCCAGTAGTACACTATCCACCGGGGAGCTGTTTTTT. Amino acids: CASSTLSTGELFF. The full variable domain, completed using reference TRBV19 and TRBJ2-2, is DGGITQSPKYLFRKEGQNVTLSCEQNLNHDAMYWYRQDPGQGLRLIYYSQIVNDFQKGDIAEGYSVSREKKESFPLTVTSAQKNPTAFYLCASSTLSTGELFFGEGSRLTVL.

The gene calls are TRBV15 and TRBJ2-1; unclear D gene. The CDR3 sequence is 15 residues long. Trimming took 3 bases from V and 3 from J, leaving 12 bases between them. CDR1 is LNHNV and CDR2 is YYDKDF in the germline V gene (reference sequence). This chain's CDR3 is CATSSMAALYNEQFF. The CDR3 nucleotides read TGTGCCACCAGCAGTATGGCGGCCCTCTACAATGAGCAGTTCTTC.

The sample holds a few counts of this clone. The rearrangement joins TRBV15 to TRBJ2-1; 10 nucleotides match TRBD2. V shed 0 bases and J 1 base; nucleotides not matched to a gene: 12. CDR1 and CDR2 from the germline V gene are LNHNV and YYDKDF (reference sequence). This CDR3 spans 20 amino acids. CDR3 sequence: CATSRDGSSGSGGSYNEQFF. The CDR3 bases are TGTGCCACCAGCAGAGATGGCTCTAGCGGGAGTGGGGGGTCCTACAATGAGCAGTTCTTC.

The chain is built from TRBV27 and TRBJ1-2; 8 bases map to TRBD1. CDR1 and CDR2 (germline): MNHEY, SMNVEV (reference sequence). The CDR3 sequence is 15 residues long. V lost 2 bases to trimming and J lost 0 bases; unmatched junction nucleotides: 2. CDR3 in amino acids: CASSLGTGANYGYTF. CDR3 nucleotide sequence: TGTGCCAGCAGTTTAGGGACAGGAGCTAACTATGGCTACACCTTC.

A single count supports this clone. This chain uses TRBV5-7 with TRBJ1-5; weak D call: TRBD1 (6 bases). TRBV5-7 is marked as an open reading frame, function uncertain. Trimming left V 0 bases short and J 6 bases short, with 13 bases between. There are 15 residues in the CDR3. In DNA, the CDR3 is TGTGCCAGCAGCTTGGTTATCAGGGGCGGTCAGCCCCAGCATTTT. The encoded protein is CASSLVIRGGQPQHF.

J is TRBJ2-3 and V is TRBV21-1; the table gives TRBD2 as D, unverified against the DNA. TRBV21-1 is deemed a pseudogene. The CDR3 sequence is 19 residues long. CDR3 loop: CASSFIPIRLAGEADTQYF. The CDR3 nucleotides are TGTGCCAGCTCGTTTATCCCAATAAGACTAGCGGGAGAAGCAGATACGCAGTATTTT.